This TCR beta chain is drawn from a study of a mutant IDH1 vaccine in newly diagnosed glioma. Study as a whole: Receipt of radiotherapy, temozolomide, or both preceded the study, and most received both.

Time point meaning: week 47, end of study. The investigators gave 300 ug of mutant IDH1 20-mer peptide in each vaccine dose, together with topical imiquimod. TCRdb's copy holds only in-frame clones and misses some; the assay was immunoSEQ multiplex PCR. The profile shows some 50,000 clones, approximately 64% of them singletons. The CDR3 consists of 14 residues. Trimming took off 3 bases at V and 6 bases at J, with 9 bases between the two ends. Germline-derived CDR1 and CDR2 are KGHSH and LQKENI. Of note for this clone: Its antigen is undetermined.

The chain employs TRBV18 and TRBJ1-6; D gene ambiguous. This receptor was taken from a man in his forties or fifties with glioma. Some clones in this sample may be carry-over from other donors' samples. The starting material was peripheral blood mononuclear cells (PBMCs), obtained from a glioma patient whose treatment included an IDH1 peptide vaccine. The CDR3 spells CASSPAGSNSPLHF. The CDR3 DNA reads TGTGCCAGCTCACCTGCGGGGAGTAATTCACCCCTCCACTTT.